This entry lists 20 T cell receptor beta chains sequenced from one sample in a study of blood T cell repertoires in COVID-19 (dated by TCRdb to 2020 to 2022). The library came from the immunoSEQ multiplex PCR assay. TCRdb retrieved this table from immuneACCESS and kept in-frame rearrangements only. Not all clones are present; in checked studies, unresolved V genes account for under half, and no reason is known for the remainder. For this sample the table gives nearly 350,000 clones, of which roughly 87% were detected only once. Roughly 1% of the sample comes from the top ten. The sequenced material came from PBMCs or T cells enriched from blood (not recorded which). The receptors derive from a woman younger than 45 who had recovered from COVID-19.

The table lists this clone with a few counts. V usage is TRBV7-8 and J usage is TRBJ1-3; maybe TRBD1 (6 bases). In germline, CDR1 is SGHVS, CDR2 FQNEAQ. V shed 4 bases and J shed 0 bases, with 13 bases lying between them. The CDR3 is 16 residues long. CDR3 in amino acids: CASSSLTGFSGNTIYF. CDR3 in DNA: TGTGCCAGCAGCTCCCTGACAGGCTTCTCTGGAAACACCATATATTTT.

This sequence joins TRBV9 and TRBJ2-1; 13 bases line up with TRBD2. The CDR3 is 18 residues long. Germline V CDR1 and CDR2: SGDLS, YYNGEE. V gave up 0 bases and J gave up 4 bases; unmatched junction bases: 7. DNA of the CDR3: TGTGCCAGCAGCGTAGCTTCGACTAGCGGGGGGTTATACAATGAGCAGTTCTTC. Protein: CASSVASTSGGLYNEQFF.

This chain links TRBV18 with TRBJ2-7, with TRBD2 matching over 9 bases. Trimming removed 8 bases from V and 3 bases from J; junction bases left unmatched: 11. The germline CDR1 and CDR2 sequences are KGHSH and LQKENI. This CDR3 comprises 15 residues. CDR3 sequence reads: CASGTSRGGVYEQYF. CDR3 coding DNA: TGTGCCAGCGGAACATCGCGGGGGGGCGTCTACGAGCAGTACTTC.

The V call is TRBV7-2, the J call TRBJ2-1; 8 bases are shared with TRBD2. The CDR3 extends over 15 amino acids. Germline lookup yields CDR1 SGHTA and CDR2 FQGNSA. J was trimmed by 4 bases and V by 5 bases; bases with no gene match: 7. The CDR3 nucleotides read TGTGCCAGCAGCGGCCCTAGCGGGTATTACAATGAGCAGTTCTTC. Encoded protein: CASSGPSGYYNEQFF.

V is TRBV28 and J is TRBJ2-3, with 8 bases identical to TRBD1. Trimming cost V 5 bases and J 0 bases; bases outside gene matches: 13. CDR3 length: 18 amino acids. CDR1 MDHEN and CDR2 SYDVKM come from the germline V gene. CDR3 coding DNA: TGTGCCAGCAGTCAGACAGGGGCCCTCTTTTTAAGCACAGATACGCAGTATTTT. Translation gives CASSQTGALFLSTDTQYF.

V gene TRBV5-8 combines with J gene TRBJ1-5, with D possibly being TRBD1 (5 bases). Trimming removed 4 bases at V and 2 bases at J, with 22 bases between. CDR1 is SGHTS, CDR2 YDEGEE, per germline. This CDR3 has 18 amino acids. CDR3 in amino acids: CASSLSRTSPLGNQPQHF. CDR3 DNA sequence: TGTGCCAGCAGCCTTTCTAGGACATCCCCCCTTGGCAATCAGCCCCAGCATTTT.

This rearrangement joins TRBV5-4 to TRBJ1-2, with TRBD1 as a possible D gene (6 bases). V shed 3 bases and J shed 1 base, with 13 bases lying between them. This CDR3 spans 15 amino acids. The germline V gene has CDR1 SGHNT and CDR2 YYREEE (reference sequence). The CDR3 reads CASSYRDNRNYGYTF. CDR3 in DNA: TGTGCCAGCAGCTACCGGGACAATCGTAACTATGGCTACACCTTC.

This chain links TRBV5-6 with TRBJ2-6, with D perhaps matching TRBD2 (6 bases). The CDR3 runs to 15 residues. The ends were cut back, 4 bases at V and 2 bases at J, with 10 bases in the middle. The germline V gene has CDR1 SGHDT and CDR2 YYEEEE. CDR3 sequence (DNA): TGTGCCAGCAGCGCGACGGGGGCTGGGGCCAACGTCCTGACTTTC. It yields the protein CASSATGAGANVLTF.

The chain carries TRBV3-1 (or the pseudogene TRBV3-2) and TRBJ1-2, with a possible D match to TRBD1 (5 bases). Germline values: CDR1 LGHDT, CDR2 YNNKEL (reference sequence). V was clipped by 4 bases and J by 8 bases, with 23 bases between them. This CDR3 has 16 amino acids. The CDR3 loop is CASSPLPQATLSGYTF. CDR3 DNA sequence: TGTGCCAGCAGCCCCCTCCCACAGGCTACCTTATCGGGCTACACCTTC.

V is TRBV3-1 (or the pseudogene TRBV3-2) and J is TRBJ1-3, with D unclear. The CDR3 consists of 17 residues. CDR1 and CDR2 (germline): LGHDT, YNNKEL (reference sequence). V was trimmed by 4 bases and J by 0 bases, leaving 16 bases between them. CDR3 sequence reads: CASSPRPGQRSGNTIYF. The CDR3 nucleotides read TGTGCCAGCAGCCCACGTCCAGGCCAACGCTCTGGAAACACCATATATTTT.

The rearrangement uses TRBV4-3 and TRBJ2-4, with a weak D call TRBD2 (5 bases). Looked up from germline, CDR1 is LGHNA and CDR2 is YSLEER. The CDR3 extends over 20 amino acids. Trimming took off 0 bases at V and 2 bases at J, with 23 bases between the two ends. Written as DNA, the CDR3 is TGCGCCAGCAGCCAAGATCTAACCAGCAGCGAGGGTATGACCAAAAACATTCAGTACTTC. Translation: CASSQDLTSSEGMTKNIQYF.

This rearrangement joins TRBV7-9 to TRBJ2-1, with D tentatively TRBD1 (6 bases). The germline V gene has CDR1 SEHNR and CDR2 FQNEAQ (reference sequence). The CDR3 spans 15 residues. Trimming took 8 bases from V and 3 from J, leaving 17 bases between them. The CDR3 is CASSRSAGVYNEQFF. Written as DNA, the CDR3 is TGTGCCAGCTCCCGATCTGCAGGGGTCTACAATGAGCAGTTCTTC. The full variable domain, rest sourced from reference TRBV7-9 and TRBJ2-1, is DTGVSQNPRHKITKRGQNVTFRCDPISEHNRLYWYRQTLGQGPEFLTYFQNEAQLEKSRLLSDRFSAERPKGSFSTLEIQRTEQGDSAMYLCASSRSAGVYNEQFFGPGTRLTVL.

The chain links TRBV19 to TRBJ1-3; D is perhaps TRBD1 (6 bases). Per the germline V gene, CDR1 is LNHDA and CDR2 is SQIVND (reference sequence). The V and J ends lost 7 bases and 7 bases respectively, with 26 bases between them. CDR3 length: 17 amino acids. CDR3 region: CASNLLGGAARTNTIYF. CDR3 sequence (DNA): TGTGCCAGTAATCTCCTAGGGGGTGCTGCCAGAACGAACACCATATATTTT.

The gene calls are TRBV7-9 and TRBJ1-5, with D perhaps matching TRBD1 (5 bases). The CDR3 covers 14 residues. With 5 bases removed from V and 1 base from J, the gap between germline ends came to 9 bases. CDR1 and CDR2 (germline): SEHNR, FQNEAQ (reference sequence). This chain's CDR3 is CASSQDISNQPQHF. CDR3 coding DNA: TGTGCCAGCAGCCAGGACATAAGCAATCAGCCCCAGCATTTT.

This rearrangement joins TRBV3-1 (or the pseudogene TRBV3-2) to TRBJ2-2; 8 nucleotides agree with TRBD1. In germline, CDR1 is LGHDT, CDR2 YNNKEL (reference sequence). V was pared by 5 bases and J by 4 bases, with 6 bases of the junction left unmatched. The CDR3 extends over 15 amino acids. The CDR3 spells CASSKDRVFTGELFF. The DNA of the CDR3 is TGTGCCAGCAGCAAGGACAGGGTATTCACCGGGGAGCTGTTTTTT.

The chain links TRBV6-5 to TRBJ2-4, with D maybe TRBD1 (6 bases). The V gene lost 0 bases and the J gene lost 1 base, with 10 bases spanning the gap. The CDR3 runs to 16 residues. Germline lookup yields CDR1 MNHEY and CDR2 SVGAGI. CDR3 in amino acids: CASSYSTRGAKNIQYF. The CDR3 DNA follows: TGTGCCAGCAGTTACTCAACCAGGGGTGCCAAAAACATTCAGTACTTC.

The gene calls are TRBV2 and TRBJ2-7; perhaps TRBD2 as D (5 bases). Trimming took 3 bases from V and 4 from J, leaving 7 bases between them. The CDR3 contains 12 residues. The V gene's germline CDR1 is SNHLY and CDR2 FYNNEI. The CDR3 DNA sequence: TGTGCCAGCAGTGAGACGGGATACGAGCAGTACTTC. Translating gives CASSETGYEQYF.

The J gene is TRBJ2-1, the V gene TRBV23-1, with TRBD2 as a possible D gene (6 bases). TRBV23-1 is an open reading frame whose function is uncertain. V lost 0 bases and J 5 bases, leaving 17 bases between the germline ends. This CDR3 has 17 residues. The CDR3 sequence is CASSQSWGGVVNNEQFF. CDR3 bases: TGCGCCAGCAGTCAATCGTGGGGAGGAGTGGTAAACAATGAGCAGTTCTTC.

The genes are TRBV2 and TRBJ2-3, with D possibly matching TRBD1 (6 bases). This CDR3 has 14 residues. CDR1 and CDR2 (germline): SNHLY, FYNNEI. Trimming removed 9 bases from V and 0 bases from J, with 13 bases in between. As DNA, the CDR3 is TGTGCCAGTATGGACAGAACTAGCACAGATACGCAGTATTTT. Encoded protein: CASMDRTSTDTQYF.

The chain has TRBV5-1 and TRBJ2-7; TRBD1 agrees at 8 bases. V dropped 3 bases and J dropped 2; count of bases not matched to a gene: 7. The germline V gene encodes CDR1 SGHRS and CDR2 YFSETQ. This CDR3 region has 15 residues. CDR3 coding DNA: TGCGCCAGCAGCTCTGTGCAGGGGGCCACCTACGAGCAGTACTTC. Amino acid sequence: CASSSVQGATYEQYF.